The 20 T cell receptor beta chains in this list originate from one sample, sequenced in a study of shared clonotypes between healthy human individuals (TCRdb year 2020). The library was generated by the immunoSEQ multiplex PCR assay. In TCRdb, the immuneACCESS table is reduced to in-frame sequences with V and J assigned. These tables do not hold every clone; where another copy was compared, an unresolved V gene accounts for under half, and the others remain unexplained. The sample records about 510,000 clones, 75% to 85% of which are singletons. The ten largest make up approximately 13% of the sample. The sequenced material came from PBMCs. The receptor set was obtained from a woman aged 40 to 50 in good health. Some clones in this sample may be carry-over from other donors' samples.

This clone appeared a single time. This rearrangement joins TRBV2 to TRBJ2-2; D uncertain. The germline V gene encodes CDR1 SNHLY and CDR2 FYNNEI. V was shortened by 1 base and J by 4 bases, with 10 bases between the two germline ends. This CDR3 has 15 residues. CDR3 coding DNA: TGTGCCAGCAGTGAAGGGTATTCGAGCACCGGGGAGCTGTTTTTT. Protein sequence: CASSEGYSSTGELFF.

The CDR3, as DNA: TGTGCCAGCTCACCAGGACAGATTCATCAGCCCCAGCATTTT. Translating it yields CASSPGQIHQPQHF. This chain joins TRBV18 and TRBJ1-5; a weak D match, TRBD1 (6 bases). The CDR3 sequence is 14 residues long. Trimming took off 2 bases at V and 5 bases at J, with 10 bases between the two ends. Germline V CDR1 and CDR2: KGHSH, LQKENI.

As DNA, the CDR3 is TGTGCCAGCAGCTATGGGGGGGGACAGGGAGAAGAGACCCAGTACTTC. This sequence encodes CASSYGGGQGEETQYF. The V call is TRBV11-2, the J call TRBJ2-5, with 9 bases that match TRBD1. Looked up from germline, CDR1 is SGHAT and CDR2 is FQNNGV. The CDR3 loop spans 16 amino acids. With 4 bases clipped from V and 3 bases from J, the junction kept 9 bases outside the gene matches.

This chain connects TRBV27 to TRBJ2-5; no reliable D call. Judging by the DNA end, TRBJ2-7 fits better; the J call may be wrong. Germline V CDR1 and CDR2: MNHEY, SMNVEV (reference sequence). The CDR3 is made up of 15 amino acids. The chain's CDR3 is CASSLSAGWGYEQYF. The CDR3 coding sequence is TGTGCCAGCAGTTTATCGGCCGGGTGGGGCTACGAGCAGTACTTC.

The gene calls are TRBV28 and TRBJ2-5; 8 bases line up with TRBD1. The V gene's germline CDR1 is MDHEN and CDR2 SYDVKM. V lost 3 bases, J lost 0 bases, and 3 bases stayed unmatched. This CDR3 comprises 15 residues. CDR3 sequence (DNA): TGTGCCAGCAGTTTTGGGACAGGCTACCAAGAGACCCAGTACTTC. It codes for CASSFGTGYQETQYF.

The chain has TRBV5-1 and TRBJ2-5; tentatively, D is TRBD2 (5 bases). The CDR3 is made up of 16 amino acids. Germline assignment: CDR1 SGHRS and CDR2 YFSETQ. Trimming left V 1 base short and J 1 base short, with 14 bases between. The CDR3 reads CASSLRTSSLQETQYF. CDR3 nucleotide sequence: TGCGCCAGCAGCTTGCGAACTAGTTCGCTCCAAGAGACCCAGTACTTC.

For this clone: It may be a read error: a sequence one base away is much more abundant. The J gene is TRBJ1-1, the V gene TRBV5-4, with D perhaps matching TRBD1 (5 bases). Germline V gene data show CDR1 as SGHNT and CDR2 as YYREEE (reference sequence). The CDR3 is 13 residues long. V lost 4 bases to trimming and J lost 2 bases, with 9 bases between them. Written as DNA, the CDR3 is TGTGCCAGCAGCCCCGGACACAACACTGAAGCTTTCTTT. Protein sequence: CASSPGHNTEAFF.

This clone occurred a few times. V and J are TRBV15 and TRBJ1-5; tentative D call: TRBD1 (5 bases). This CDR3 has 14 amino acids. Trimming stripped 1 base from V and 6 bases from J, with 10 bases between. Germline CDR1 is LNHNV and CDR2 is YYDKDF (reference sequence). The DNA for the CDR3 is TGTGCCACCAGCAGAGCAGGGCAGGTTCAGCCCCAGCATTTT. Translation gives CATSRAGQVQPQHF.

V and J are TRBV28 and TRBJ2-7; no firm D call. Trimming removed 1 base at V and 6 bases at J, with 10 bases between. Germline V CDR1 and CDR2: MDHEN, SYDVKM. CDR3 length equals 13 residues. The DNA of the CDR3 is TGTGCCAGCAGTTTATCTGCGGTTCTCGAGCAGTACTTC. It is translated as CASSLSAVLEQYF.

The chain links TRBV2 to TRBJ2-5, with D perhaps matching TRBD1 or TRBD2 (5 bases each). The ends were cut back, 3 bases at V and 6 bases at J, with 14 bases in the middle. Germline lookup yields CDR1 SNHLY and CDR2 FYNNEI. The CDR3 spans 14 residues. CDR3 nucleotides: TGTGCCAGCAGTGACCTACGAGGGGCAAAGACCCAGTACTTC. Encoded protein: CASSDLRGAKTQYF.

Judged by abundance, this clone is medium-sized. V usage is TRBV5-4 and J usage is TRBJ1-5; D remains ambiguous. The CDR3 totals 19 residues. V was pared by 3 bases and J by 0 bases, with 22 bases between. Looked up from germline, CDR1 is SGHNT and CDR2 is YYREEE (reference sequence). This CDR3 is CASSCGRIGPLYSNQPQHF. The CDR3 region has the DNA TGTGCCAGCAGCTGCGGGCGGATCGGGCCCCTTTATAGCAATCAGCCCCAGCATTTT.

The V gene is TRBV6-6, the J gene TRBJ1-3, with D tentatively TRBD1 (5 bases). V dropped 7 bases and J dropped 1 base, with 14 bases sitting between them. The CDR3 length is 15 residues. Germline lookup yields CDR1 MNHNY and CDR2 SVGAGI (reference sequence). The CDR3 region has the DNA TGTGCCAGCACGACAAGCGGGGGATCTGGAAACACCATATATTTT. Its translation: CASTTSGGSGNTIYF.

The J gene is TRBJ2-3, the V gene TRBV2; D not certain. Between the trimmed V and J ends, which lost 6 bases and 1 base, there was a span of 11 bases. This CDR3 comprises 14 residues. The germline gives CDR1 SNHLY, CDR2 FYNNEI. CDR3 sequence: CASSLGRGTDTQYF. Here the CDR3 DNA reads TGTGCCAGCAGCCTAGGTAGGGGCACAGATACGCAGTATTTT.

This chain's CDR3 is CASSVSGTGRRATGELFF. The CDR3 nucleotides are TGTGCCAGCAGCGTCTCCGGGACAGGAAGGAGGGCCACCGGGGAGCTGTTTTTT. The J gene is TRBJ2-2, the V gene TRBV11-3, with 8 bases identical to TRBD1. In germline, CDR1 is SGHNT, CDR2 YENEEA. Germline trimming cut 5 bases from V and 4 bases from J; bases unmatched to any gene: 15. CDR3 length: 18 amino acids. The entire variable domain, with the rest obtained from reference TRBV11-3 and TRBJ2-2, is as follows: EAGVVQSPRYKIIEKKQPVAFWCNPISGHNTLYWYLQNLGQGPELLIRYENEEAVDDSQLPKDRFSAERLKGVDSTLKIQPAELGDSAVYLCASSVSGTGRRATGELFFGEGSRLTVL.

This clone was seen at least ten times. V is TRBV7-2 and J is TRBJ1-1; no reliable D call. The V end lost 0 bases, the J end lost 0 bases, and 8 bases lay between the germline ends. Looked up from germline, CDR1 is SGHTA and CDR2 is FQGNSA. CDR3 length: 15 amino acids. CDR3 bases: TGTGCCAGCAGCTTAGCGGGCAGGCTGAACACTGAAGCTTTCTTT. As protein: CASSLAGRLNTEAFF.

This clone came up a few times. At one of its ends the junction is not consistent with the germline gene, which may arise from a read error. CDR3 region: CPGGQGLYEQYF. CDR3 nucleotides: TGCCCTGGGGGGCAGGGTCTCTACGAGCAGTACTTC. The chain links TRBV11-2 to TRBJ2-7; D tentatively reads TRBD1 or TRBD2 (6 bases each). CDR1 and CDR2 from the germline V gene are SGHAT and FQNNGV. The CDR3 covers 12 residues.

As for this clone: Distinct nucleotide sequences in the sample also encode this CDR3. The chain carries TRBV18 and TRBJ2-7; TRBD1 matches at 8 bases. The CDR3 is 15 residues long. Germline lookup yields CDR1 KGHSH and CDR2 LQKENI. Trimming at V came to 3 bases and at J to 3 bases, leaving 7 bases not matched to a gene. CDR3: CASSPGHGQGYEQYF. CDR3 DNA sequence: TGTGCCAGCTCACCTGGGCATGGACAGGGCTACGAGCAGTACTTC.

This clone came up many times. The chain joins TRBV19 to TRBJ2-6; maybe TRBD2 (6 bases). The CDR3 covers 16 residues. The V end was cut by 0 bases, the J end by 0 bases, with 6 bases between. Germline-derived CDR1 and CDR2 are LNHDA and SQIVND (reference sequence). The CDR3 loop reads CASSIEGGSGANVLTF. DNA for the CDR3: TGTGCCAGTAGTATAGAGGGGGGCTCTGGGGCCAACGTCCTGACTTTC.

The rearrangement joins TRBV28 to TRBJ2-1; D assignment may be TRBD1 or TRBD2 (5 bases each). The CDR3 consists of 15 residues. CDR1 is MDHEN and CDR2 is SYDVKM in the germline V gene. V dropped 7 bases and J dropped 3 bases, with 16 bases sitting between them. The CDR3, as DNA: TGTGCCAGCACCTCTCCGGGACGGGACTACAATGAGCAGTTCTTC. Translating gives CASTSPGRDYNEQFF.

The chain carries TRBV14 and TRBJ1-2; the D gene is possibly TRBD1 (5 bases). Germline CDR1 is SGHDN and CDR2 is FVKESK. V lost 2 bases to trimming and J lost 4 bases, with 11 bases between them. The CDR3 has 14 amino acids. This CDR3 is CASSQWQGGYGYTF. CDR3 in DNA: TGTGCCAGCAGCCAATGGCAGGGCGGCTATGGCTACACCTTC.